One sample yielded the 11 T cell receptor beta chains listed below, sequenced in a study of CD4 T cells in relation to SARS-CoV-2 and coronaviruses. TCRdb's table, derived via immunoSEQ multiplex PCR, lists solely in-frame clones and lacks some. The sample includes more than 25,000 clones, over 60% seen only once; the top ten take 20% to 25%. These receptors' targets are unknown. Unexposed donor CD4+ T cells date from about 2011-2019, before the COVID-19 pandemic. The cells were cultured for 10 days before CD4+ T cells were isolated. Source material: CD4+ T cells from PBMCs, cultured in vitro. These receptors all stem from a human donor in good health.

The rearrangement links TRBV9 to TRBJ2-1; tentatively, D is TRBD1 or TRBD2 (5 bases each). Trimming pared 4 bases from V and 5 bases from J, leaving 13 bases between. The CDR3 contains 14 residues. The germline CDR1 and CDR2 sequences are SGDLS and YYNGEE. The CDR3 is CASSTHGAHNEQFF. The CDR3, as DNA: TGTGCCAGCAGCACACACGGGGCCCACAATGAGCAGTTCTTC.

V gene TRBV5-4 combines with J gene TRBJ1-4; TRBD1 matches 8 bases. Germline assignment: CDR1 SGHNT and CDR2 YYREEE (reference sequence). Losses at the gene ends were 2 bases for V and 4 bases for J; bases not matched to a gene: 1. CDR3 length equals 14 residues. CDR3 sequence: CASSLDRGNEKLFF. DNA for the CDR3: TGTGCCAGCAGCTTAGACAGGGGTAATGAAAAACTGTTTTTT.

The chain combines TRBV20-1 with TRBJ2-3, with TRBD2 matching 10 bases. The CDR3 is made up of 17 amino acids. Trimming took 3 bases from V and 1 from J; bases not matched to a gene: 10. The V gene's germline CDR1 is DFQATT and CDR2 SNEGSKA (reference sequence). CDR3 loop: CSASFPLAGGGTDTQYF. In nucleotides, the CDR3 is TGCAGTGCTAGTTTCCCTTTAGCGGGGGGCGGCACAGATACGCAGTATTTT.

The genes are TRBV6-5 and TRBJ1-1, with 7 bases matching TRBD1. The CDR3 is 14 residues long. Germline V lookup: CDR1 MNHEY, CDR2 SVGAGI. The J segment lost 1 base and the V segment lost 6 bases, leaving 5 bases of the junction unmatched. The DNA of the CDR3 is TGTGCCAGCAGCCGACAGGGCCAGAACACTGAAGCTTTCTTT. This translates into CASSRQGQNTEAFF.

The chain is built from TRBV7-9 and TRBJ2-4; D may be TRBD2 (6 bases). Per germline, CDR1 SEHNR and CDR2 FQNEAQ (reference sequence). The length of the CDR3 is 15 residues. V was pared by 5 bases and J by 9 bases, with 20 bases between. Here the CDR3 DNA reads TGTGCCAGCAGCCCAGGACACCAAAACGGGGGCATTCAGTACTTC. Translating gives CASSPGHQNGGIQYF.

J is TRBJ2-1 and V is TRBV7-2, with TRBD2 identical over 7 bases. Trimming at V came to 3 bases and at J to 5 bases, leaving 7 bases not matched to a gene. Germline CDR1 is SGHTA and CDR2 is FQGNSA. This CDR3 comprises 15 residues. The CDR3 nucleotides read TGTGCCAGCAGCTTCGTAGCGGGCGCGAACAATGAGCAGTTCTTC. It yields the protein CASSFVAGANNEQFF.

In its sample, this clone was seen a few times. CDR3 amino acids: CASSNQGQSYNSPLHF. The CDR3 nucleotides are TGCGCCAGCAGCAACCAAGGCCAGTCGTATAATTCACCCCTCCACTTT. The J gene is TRBJ1-6, the V gene TRBV4-3; D is uncertain. The CDR3 totals 16 residues. Germline V gives CDR1 LGHNA, CDR2 YSLEER. The germline V and J ends were trimmed by 5 bases and 4 bases, with 15 bases remaining between them.

The chain has TRBV29-1 and TRBJ2-7; D may be TRBD2 (5 bases). The CDR3 is made up of 12 amino acids. V was pared by 4 bases and J by 0 bases, with 7 bases between. Germline-derived CDR1 and CDR2 are SQVTM and ANQGSEA. This chain's CDR3 is CSVGGSSYEQYF. CDR3 sequence (DNA): TGCAGCGTTGGTGGGAGCTCCTACGAGCAGTACTTC.

The chain uses TRBV18 and TRBJ2-3; perhaps D is TRBD1 or TRBD2 (5 bases each). The CDR3 length is 15 residues. V was clipped by 2 bases and J by 2 bases, with 11 bases between them. The germline gives CDR1 KGHSH, CDR2 LQKENI. Here the CDR3 DNA reads TGTGCCAGCTCACCAGGATTGGGGACCACAGATACGCAGTATTTT. Translating it yields CASSPGLGTTDTQYF.

This chain connects TRBV18 to TRBJ2-5; possibly TRBD1 or TRBD2 for D (5 bases each). Per the germline V gene, CDR1 is KGHSH and CDR2 is LQKENI. The CDR3 covers 13 residues. The ends were cut back, 6 bases at V and 2 bases at J, with 10 bases in the middle. The CDR3 sequence is CASSGAVQETQYF. The CDR3 DNA sequence: TGTGCCAGCTCCGGGGCGGTACAAGAGACCCAGTACTTC.

This clone came up once. V is TRBV4-2 and J is TRBJ2-3, with 8 bases matching TRBD2. In germline, CDR1 is LGHNA, CDR2 YNFKEQ. The ends lost 0 bases at V and 4 bases at J; junction bases unmatched: 6. CDR3 length: 16 residues. The CDR3 DNA follows: TGTGCCAGCAGCCAAGAACCTAGCGGGTTCGCAGATACGCAGTATTTT. It yields the protein CASSQEPSGFADTQYF.